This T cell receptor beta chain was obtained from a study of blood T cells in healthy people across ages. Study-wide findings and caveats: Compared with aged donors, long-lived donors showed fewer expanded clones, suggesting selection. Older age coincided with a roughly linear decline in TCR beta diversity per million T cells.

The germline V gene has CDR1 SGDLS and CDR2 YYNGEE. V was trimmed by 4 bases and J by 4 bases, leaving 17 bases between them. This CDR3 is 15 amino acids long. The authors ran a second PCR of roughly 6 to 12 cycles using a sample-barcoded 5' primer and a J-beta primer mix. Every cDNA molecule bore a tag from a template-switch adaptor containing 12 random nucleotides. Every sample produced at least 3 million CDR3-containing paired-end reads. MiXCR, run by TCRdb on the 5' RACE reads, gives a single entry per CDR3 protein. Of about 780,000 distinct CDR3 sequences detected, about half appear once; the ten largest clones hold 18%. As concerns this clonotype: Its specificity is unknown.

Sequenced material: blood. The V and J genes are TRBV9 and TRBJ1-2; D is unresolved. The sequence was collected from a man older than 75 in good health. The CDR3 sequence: CASSSQVGSIYGYTF. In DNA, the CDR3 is TGTGCCAGCAGCTCCCAGGTGGGGTCGATCTATGGCTACACCTTC.